These 8 T cell receptor beta chains share one sample of origin, sequenced in a study of technical replicates of blood from a few donors. Only in-frame clones appear in the TCRdb table, and some are missing; sequencing was by immunoSEQ multiplex PCR. The table lists 87,000 or so clones, about 91% of them singletons. The sample consisted of T cells isolated from PBMCs. These receptors were collected from a human donor in good health.

The rearrangement uses TRBV6-5 and TRBJ1-5, with TRBD1 identical over 8 bases. Germline CDR1 is MNHEY and CDR2 is SVGAGI. V lost 5 bases, J lost 5 bases, and 5 bases stayed unmatched. The CDR3 runs to 14 residues. The CDR3 is CASSRDRLDQPQHF. The CDR3 region has the DNA TGTGCCAGCAGTCGGGACAGGTTGGATCAGCCCCAGCATTTT.

This chain links TRBV5-6 with TRBJ2-5; maybe TRBD1 (5 bases). The length of the CDR3 is 14 residues. V was clipped by 2 bases and J by 5 bases, with 13 bases between them. Germline V gene sequence: CDR1 SGHDT, CDR2 YYEEEE. The CDR3 DNA is TGTGCCAGCAGCTTTCTCCAGGGTCAGGAGACCCAGTACTTC. Its protein product is CASSFLQGQETQYF.

This chain connects TRBV4-2 to TRBJ2-5, with TRBD2 as a possible D gene (7 bases). This CDR3 spans 16 amino acids. V was pared by 1 base and J by 2 bases, with 14 bases between. Germline CDR1 LGHNA, CDR2 YNFKEQ. The CDR3 DNA is TGTGCCAGCAGCCAAGGAGGGGGGGCCTGGCAAGAGACCCAGTACTTC. This translates into CASSQGGGAWQETQYF.

The CDR3 loop is CASSMDRVYEQYF. Here the CDR3 DNA reads TGTGCCAGCAGTATGGACAGGGTCTACGAGCAGTACTTC. This sequence joins TRBV2 and TRBJ2-7; 8 bases line up with TRBD1. Germline trimming cut 5 bases from V and 3 bases from J; bases unmatched to any gene: 3. Germline CDR1 and CDR2: SNHLY and FYNNEI. The CDR3 loop spans 13 amino acids.

This chain joins TRBV13 and TRBJ2-1; D might be TRBD1 (7 bases). Looked up from germline, CDR1 is PRHDT and CDR2 is FYEKMQ (reference sequence). This CDR3 spans 16 amino acids. V lost 2 bases, J lost 2 bases, and 13 bases lay in between. The CDR3 DNA is TGTGCCAGCAGCTTATTTGCAGGGGGGCCCTACAATGAGCAGTTCTTC. Its protein product is CASSLFAGGPYNEQFF.

The rearrangement uses TRBV6-1 and TRBJ2-1; the D gene is possibly TRBD2 (5 bases). The CDR3 covers 15 residues. Per the germline V gene, CDR1 is MNHNS and CDR2 is SASEGT. V dropped 0 bases and J dropped 1 base, with 7 bases sitting between them. Here the CDR3 DNA reads TGTGCCAGCAGTGAAGCGAGCGGTTCCTACAATGAGCAGTTCTTC. This codes for CASSEASGSYNEQFF.

The V and J genes are TRBV6-6 and TRBJ2-7; 13 bases are a match to TRBD2. V dropped 3 bases and J dropped 6; count of bases not matched to a gene: 5. The length of the CDR3 is 15 residues. Germline CDR1 and CDR2: MNHNY and SVGAGI (reference sequence). CDR3 amino acids: CASSYTSGGAGEQYF. The CDR3 DNA reads TGTGCCAGCAGTTATACTAGCGGGGGGGCAGGCGAGCAGTACTTC.

The rearrangement joins TRBV28 to TRBJ1-3, with 7 nucleotides matching TRBD1. Per the germline V gene, CDR1 is MDHEN and CDR2 is SYDVKM. Losses at the gene ends were 5 bases for V and 4 bases for J; bases not matched to a gene: 8. The CDR3 is 15 residues long. CDR3 residues: CASSQGGREGNTIYF. The CDR3 region has the DNA TGTGCCAGCAGTCAGGGGGGCAGGGAGGGAAACACCATATATTTT.